This T cell receptor (beta chain) was captured by sequencing in a study of spatial heterogeneity in lung cancer. One entry per CDR3 protein results from TCRdb running MiXCR on the 5' RACE reads. The sample carries 100,000 to 110,000 distinct CDR3 sequences, 4.4% recorded once. The trim removed 4 bases at V and 6 bases at J, leaving 11 bases unmatched. The CDR3 spans 16 residues. CDR1 and CDR2 (germline): SGHAT, FQDESV (reference sequence). Whole-study results and caveats: Mutation counts in tumors were tracked by counts of expanded intratumoral alpha and beta TCRs.

Comment on this clonotype: Its antigen is not known.

Time point meaning: sample taken at primary tumor resection. The material was lung tumor tissue, obtained at surgery. J is TRBJ2-7 and V is TRBV11-1, with 11 bases matching TRBD2. This TCR derives from a male donor with early-stage non-small cell lung cancer. CDR3 bases: TGTGCCAGCAGCTGGGCTAGCGGGAGGCCCTTTGGCGAGCAGTACTTC. It is translated as CASSWASGRPFGEQYF.